Below are 23 T cell receptor beta chains sequenced from a single sample in a study of a mutant IDH1 vaccine in newly diagnosed glioma. The time point here: baseline, week 1 (first vaccination visit). Documented treatment: pre-vaccination baseline after standard-of-care therapy. The data were produced by immunoSEQ multiplex PCR, yet TCRdb's version contains in-frame clones alone and is incomplete. The table lists around 18,000 clones, just under 97% of them singletons. The starting material was peripheral blood mononuclear cells (PBMCs), obtained from a glioma patient treated with radiotherapy, temozolomide or both. The receptors shown here come from a woman aged 18-29 years with glioma. Some clones in this sample may be carry-over from other donors' samples.

The chain combines TRBV6-5 with TRBJ1-5, with D perhaps matching TRBD1 (6 bases). The germline gives CDR1 MNHEY, CDR2 SVGAGI. Trimming pared 5 bases from V and 6 bases from J, leaving 11 bases between. The CDR3 sequence is 13 residues long. The CDR3 DNA reads TGTGCCAGCAGTAGGGGGGGGTCTCAGCCCCAGCATTTT. As protein: CASSRGGSQPQHF.

V is TRBV19 and J is TRBJ2-7; D is perhaps TRBD1 or TRBD2 (5 bases each). Germline V gives CDR1 LNHDA, CDR2 SQIVND (reference sequence). The CDR3 is 11 amino acids. With 7 bases removed from V and 5 bases from J, the gap between germline ends came to 9 bases. The CDR3 spells CASTRGDEQYF. CDR3 DNA sequence: TGTGCCAGTACTAGAGGGGACGAGCAGTACTTC.

This rearrangement joins TRBV11-3 to TRBJ2-2, with 7 nucleotides matching TRBD1. CDR1 and CDR2 from the germline V gene are SGHNT and YENEEA. This CDR3 has 14 residues. Trimming took 6 bases from V and 5 from J; bases not matched to a gene: 6. CDR3 sequence reads: CASRQGGATGELFF. The CDR3, as DNA: TGTGCCAGCAGGCAAGGGGGCGCGACCGGGGAGCTGTTTTTT.

As to this clone: A read error may produce the germline difference seen at one junction end. The V and J genes are TRBV6-6 and TRBJ1-1, with 8 bases fitting TRBD1. This CDR3 region has 13 residues. CDR1 and CDR2 from the germline V gene are MNHNY and SVGAGI (reference sequence). The CDR3, as DNA: TGTGCCAGCAGTTCAACGACAGGGGAGGAAATGATCTTT. This sequence encodes CASSSTTGEEMIF.

CDR3 region: CASRTGWLSDTQYF. For the CDR3, the DNA is TGTGCCAGCAGGACGGGGTGGTTGTCAGATACGCAGTATTTT. This rearrangement joins TRBV5-6 to TRBJ2-3; D is possibly TRBD2 (5 bases). Germline assignment: CDR1 SGHDT and CDR2 YYEEEE. The V gene lost 5 bases and the J gene lost 4 bases, with 14 bases spanning the gap. The CDR3 runs to 14 residues.

The chain has TRBV7-2 and TRBJ1-1; D is ambiguous. The CDR3 is 14 amino acids. The V end was cut by 3 bases, the J end by 4 bases, with 12 bases between. Germline V gives CDR1 SGHTA, CDR2 FQGNSA. The chain's CDR3 is CASSFIGGSTEAFF. In DNA, the CDR3 is TGTGCCAGCAGCTTTATAGGAGGGTCCACTGAAGCTTTCTTT.

The chain couples TRBV4-1 to TRBJ2-7, with D maybe TRBD2 (6 bases). V was clipped by 0 bases and J by 0 bases, with 15 bases between them. The germline gives CDR1 MGHRA, CDR2 YSYEKL. CDR3 length: 17 residues. The CDR3 nucleotides are TGCGCCAGCAGCCAAGATTTAAGGGTACTAGCCTCCTACGAGCAGTACTTC. Protein sequence: CASSQDLRVLASYEQYF.

This clone is a singleton in its sample. The chain employs TRBV4-1 and TRBJ2-7, with TRBD2 matching over 10 bases. This CDR3 is 19 amino acids long. Germline CDR1 and CDR2: MGHRA and YSYEKL. V lost 1 base, J lost 3 bases, and 15 bases stayed unmatched. The DNA of the CDR3 is TGCGCCAGCAGCCAAGTCTTTAGGGCAGAACTAGCGGGGATCTACGAGCAGTACTTC. It encodes CASSQVFRAELAGIYEQYF.

The rearrangement links TRBV29-1 to TRBJ1-5; 11 bases agree with TRBD1. CDR1 and CDR2 from the germline V gene are SQVTM and ANQGSEA. The trim removed 1 base at V and 7 bases at J, leaving 0 bases unmatched. The CDR3 extends over 13 amino acids. In nucleotides, the CDR3 is TGCAGCGTTGAAGGGACAGGGGGCCAGCCCCAGCATTTT. Protein product: CSVEGTGGQPQHF.

V is TRBV28 and J is TRBJ2-3; D perhaps matches TRBD1 (6 bases). This CDR3 has 15 residues. The V end was cut by 1 base, the J end by 3 bases, with 11 bases between. Germline CDR1 MDHEN, CDR2 SYDVKM. This CDR3 is CASSLLRGSTDTQYF. CDR3 coding DNA: TGTGCCAGCAGTTTATTAAGGGGGTCAACAGATACGCAGTATTTT.

The chain employs TRBV6-4 and TRBJ2-3; D not certain. This CDR3 is built from 14 residues. Germline CDR1 is MRHNA and CDR2 is SNTAGT. V shed 3 bases and J shed 1 base, with 8 bases lying between them. The CDR3 region is CASSEGIRTDTQYF. CDR3 bases: TGTGCCAGCAGTGAAGGGATACGCACAGATACGCAGTATTTT.

This clone was picked up one time. V usage is TRBV30 and J usage is TRBJ2-5, with 9 bases aligning to TRBD1. The CDR3 is made up of 12 amino acids. Per germline, CDR1 GTSNPN and CDR2 SVGIG (reference sequence). CDR3 sequence reads: CAYRQGGETQYF. CDR3 DNA sequence: TGTGCATATCGACAGGGGGGAGAGACCCAGTACTTC.

This chain uses TRBV7-9 with TRBJ1-1; unclear D gene. The germline gives CDR1 SEHNR, CDR2 FQNEAQ (reference sequence). The V end lost 5 bases, the J end lost 8 bases, and 9 bases lay between the germline ends. There are 11 residues in the CDR3. The CDR3 loop reads CASSRTGEAFF. As DNA, the CDR3 is TGTGCCAGCAGCCGGACCGGGGAAGCTTTCTTT.

This chain joins TRBV27 and TRBJ2-3, with 8 bases identical to TRBD1. There are 14 residues in the CDR3. With V trimmed by 4 bases and J by 1 base, 1 base remained unmatched. The V gene's germline CDR1 is MNHEY and CDR2 SMNVEV (reference sequence). This CDR3 reads CASSSQGGTDTQYF. The DNA for the CDR3 is TGTGCCAGCAGTTCACAGGGGGGCACAGATACGCAGTATTTT.

The chain couples TRBV6-1 to TRBJ1-2; no clear D gene. The germline CDR1 and CDR2 sequences are MNHNS and SASEGT. This CDR3 contains 12 residues. The V gene lost 5 bases and the J gene lost 7 bases, with 11 bases spanning the gap. CDR3 DNA: TGTGCCAGCAGTATATCGGGGTCTGGCTACACCTTC. It encodes CASSISGSGYTF.

The chain couples TRBV29-1 to TRBJ1-2; D gene unclear. The germline V and J ends were trimmed by 3 bases and 4 bases, with 12 bases remaining between them. The CDR3 is made up of 13 amino acids. Germline V CDR1 and CDR2: SQVTM, ANQGSEA. The CDR3 reads CSVEGGVLYGYTF. The CDR3 bases are TGCAGCGTTGAGGGCGGGGTTCTCTATGGCTACACCTTC.

The CDR3 nucleotides are TGCGCCAGCAGCTCGACCTCAGAGAACACTGAAGCTTTCTTT. As protein: CASSSTSENTEAFF. V is TRBV5-1 and J is TRBJ1-1; no clear D gene. With 3 bases removed from V and 1 base from J, the gap between germline ends came to 10 bases. Germline CDR1 and CDR2: SGHRS and YFSETQ. The CDR3 extends over 14 amino acids. Combining the CDR3 with reference TRBV5-1 and TRBJ1-1 gives the whole variable domain KAGVTQTPRYLIKTRGQQVTLSCSPISGHRSVSWYQQTPGQGLQFLFEYFSETQRNKGNFPGRFSGRQFSNSRSEMNVSTLELGDSALYLCASSSTSENTEAFFGQGTRLTVV.

CDR3 amino acids: CASSLGASPALDGYTF. As DNA, the CDR3 is TGTGCCAGCAGCTTAGGTGCCTCTCCCGCTTTGGATGGCTACACCTTC. The J gene is TRBJ1-2, the V gene TRBV7-8; no reliable D call. CDR1 and CDR2 from the germline V gene are SGHVS and FQNEAQ. Trimming removed 1 base at V and 6 bases at J, with 18 bases between. This CDR3 is built from 16 residues. The whole variable domain, filled in from reference TRBV7-8 and TRBJ1-2, reads GAGVSQSPRYKVAKRGQDVALRCDPISGHVSLFWYQQALGQGPEFLTYFQNEAQLDKSGLPSDRFFAERPEGSVSTLKIQRTQQEDSAVYLCASSLGASPALDGYTFGSGTRLTVV.

V gene TRBV27 combines with J gene TRBJ1-1, with 7 nucleotides matching TRBD1. The CDR3 covers 14 residues. CDR1 MNHEY and CDR2 SMNVEV come from the germline V gene (reference sequence). V was clipped by 6 bases and J by 0 bases; unmatched bases: 4. The CDR3 spells CASRPGQMNTEAFF. CDR3 nucleotide sequence: TGTGCCAGCAGGCCGGGACAGATGAACACTGAAGCTTTCTTT.

The chain joins TRBV18 to TRBJ2-3; 8 bases fit TRBD1. Germline loops: CDR1 KGHSH, CDR2 LQKENI. Germline trimming cut 6 bases from V and 4 bases from J; bases unmatched to any gene: 12. This CDR3 spans 16 amino acids. The CDR3 region has the DNA TGTGCCAGCTCGCCAATGTCAGGGGGCAGCGCAGATACGCAGTATTTT. This gives the protein CASSPMSGGSADTQYF.

The chain carries TRBV7-3 and TRBJ1-4; a weak D match, TRBD1 (6 bases). CDR1 is SGHTA and CDR2 is FQGTGA in the germline V gene. V lost 5 bases to trimming and J lost 7 bases, with 17 bases between them. The CDR3 length is 15 residues. CDR3 sequence reads: CASSQTGSPFEKLFF. DNA of the CDR3: TGTGCCAGCAGCCAGACAGGTTCCCCCTTTGAAAAACTGTTTTTT.

The chain joins TRBV6-1 to TRBJ1-6; D gene unclear. Per germline, CDR1 MNHNS and CDR2 SASEGT. The germline V and J ends were trimmed by 0 bases and 10 bases, with 13 bases remaining between them. This CDR3 spans 15 amino acids. The CDR3: CASSEARSLGSPLHF. In DNA, the CDR3 is TGTGCCAGCAGTGAAGCCAGGAGCCTCGGGTCACCCCTCCACTTT.

The chain joins TRBV7-8 to TRBJ1-2; D gene unclear. The germline V and J ends were trimmed by 5 bases and 3 bases, with 7 bases remaining between them. In germline, CDR1 is SGHVS, CDR2 FQNEAQ. CDR3 size: 12 residues. The CDR3 nucleotides read TGTGCCAGCAGCCCGATCGACTATGGCTACACCTTC. It translates to CASSPIDYGYTF.